The rows below give T cell receptor beta chains drawn from one sample of a study of blood T cell repertoires in COVID-19. The assay was immunoSEQ multiplex PCR, and TCRdb's table has in-frame clones only and misses some. The sample yields approximately 140,000 clones, about 88% seen once. Material: PBMCs or T cells enriched from blood (not recorded which). The receptor source for this set is a woman between 45 and 60 years old who had recovered from COVID-19. CDR3s include the opening cysteine and the closing phenylalanine or tryptophan. A D gene is named only where the DNA matches it firmly. A clone size is listed for some rows: how often the clone was seen (once, few, many), or a class if it is expanded.

TRBV7-9	NA	TRBD1	TRBJ2-3	CASSAGQGRADTQYF	TGTGCCAGCAGCGCCGGACAGGGTAGGGCAGATACGCAGTATTTT
TRBV10-2	NA	NA	TRBJ1-1	CASSAGKTEAFF	TGCGCCAGCAGTGCGGGGAAGACTGAAGCTTTCTTT
TRBV30	NA	NA	TRBJ1-5	CAWNQGLISNQPQHF	TGTGCCTGGAACCAGGGACTGATTAGCAATCAGCCCCAGCATTTT
TRBV28	once	TRBD1	TRBJ2-2	CASQTGGANTGELFF	TGTGCCAGCCAGACAGGGGGCGCGAACACCGGGGAGCTGTTTTTT
TRBV11-2	NA	TRBD1	TRBJ1-1	CASRGQGNTEAFF	TGTGCCAGCAGAGGACAGGGAAACACTGAAGCTTTCTTT
TRBV9	NA	NA	TRBJ2-1	CASSVGNAQRNEQFF	TGTGCCAGCAGCGTAGGGAACGCTCAGCGGAATGAGCAGTTCTTC
TRBV19	NA	NA	TRBJ1-2	CASSPEGGAGYTF	TGTGCCAGTAGCCCGGAGGGGGGGGCTGGCTACACCTTC
TRBV7-6	NA	NA	TRBJ2-1	CASSLAEQISDEQFF	TGTGCCAGCAGCTTAGCCGAACAGATATCAGATGAGCAGTTCTTC
TRBV9	once	NA	TRBJ1-2	CASSGPTGWEYGYTF	TGTGCCAGCAGCGGGCCGACGGGATGGGAGTATGGCTACACCTTC
TRBV20-1	NA	TRBD2	TRBJ2-3	CSVSERGPTDTQYF	TGCAGTGTAAGTGAGCGGGGACCCACAGATACGCAGTATTTT
TRBV27	NA	NA	TRBJ2-1	CASSLQGREQFF	TGTGCCAGCAGTTTACAGGGTCGGGAGCAGTTCTTC
TRBV2	NA	TRBD1	TRBJ1-2	CASIPGTGGASDGYTF	TGTGCCAGCATTCCCGGGACAGGGGGCGCTTCGGATGGCTACACCTTC
TRBV7-8	NA	NA	TRBJ2-7	CASSDSGDYEQYF	TGTGCCAGCAGCGATTCAGGGGACTACGAGCAGTACTTC
TRBV7-2	NA	TRBD2	TRBJ2-7	CASSLDGGAGGEQYF	TGTGCCAGCAGCTTAGACGGGGGGGCCGGGGGCGAGCAGTACTTC
TRBV5-1	NA	NA	TRBJ2-7	CASNKDQQGVAEQYF	TGCGCCAGCAACAAAGACCAACAGGGTGTTGCCGAGCAGTACTTC
TRBV6-1	NA	TRBD1	TRBJ1-1	CASSEALRGRRGRLTEAFF	TGTGCCAGCAGTGAAGCGCTTCGGGGGAGGAGGGGGCGGTTAACTGAAGCTTTCTTT
TRBV6-2/TRBV6-3	NA	NA	TRBJ2-7	CASSRLPGVDEQYF	TGTGCCAGCAGTCGGTTGCCAGGGGTCGACGAGCAGTACTTC
TRBV9	NA	NA	TRBJ1-5	CASSVRRVGNQPQHF	TGTGCCAGCAGCGTACGCAGGGTAGGCAATCAGCCCCAGCATTTT
TRBV6-5	once	NA	TRBJ2-2	CASSYSIQGTGELFF	TGTGCCAGCAGTTACTCGATACAGGGTACCGGGGAGCTGTTTTTT
TRBV28	once	NA	TRBJ2-2	CASSPRRAGELFF	TGTGCCAGCAGCCCCCGACGGGCCGGGGAGCTGTTTTTT
TRBV19	few	TRBD1	TRBJ2-7	CATSIPGQGYEQYF	TGTGCCACCTCAATACCGGGACAGGGCTACGAGCAGTACTTC
TRBV20-1	NA	NA	TRBJ2-2	CSASLAPGRGNTGELFF	TGCAGTGCTAGTCTCGCCCCCGGGCGGGGAAACACCGGGGAGCTGTTTTTT
TRBV30	NA	NA	TRBJ1-5	CAWSPGGGNQPQHF	TGTGCCTGGAGCCCAGGTGGGGGGAATCAGCCCCAGCATTTT
TRBV3-1/TRBV3-2	NA	TRBD1	TRBJ2-7	CAQEGAKAHEQYF	TGTGCCCAAGAGGGGGCAAAGGCTCACGAGCAGTACTTC
TRBV11-3	NA	TRBD2	TRBJ2-3	CASSFGWGGRTDTQYF	TGTGCCAGCAGCTTCGGGTGGGGGGGACGCACAGATACGCAGTATTTT
TRBV11-3	few	NA	TRBJ2-3	CASTRGAPTDTQYF	TGTGCCAGCACCAGGGGGGCTCCCACAGATACGCAGTATTTT
TRBV27	NA	TRBD1	TRBJ2-7	CASSDRVGHEQYF	TGTGCCAGCAGTGACAGGGTGGGTCACGAGCAGTACTTC
TRBV11-2	NA	NA	TRBJ1-1	CASSLGSGGDEAFF	TGTGCCAGCAGCTTAGGATCTGGGGGCGATGAAGCTTTCTTT
TRBV30	NA	TRBD1	TRBJ1-4	CAWTGGNEKLFF	TGTGCCTGGACAGGGGGCAATGAAAAACTGTTTTTT
TRBV5-6	NA	TRBD2	TRBJ2-7	CASSTTSGPYEQYF	TGTGCCAGCAGCACGACTAGCGGCCCCTACGAGCAGTACTTC
TRBV19	NA	TRBD1	TRBJ1-6	CASSLGAGGHSPLHF	TGTGCCAGTAGTCTCGGGGCAGGGGGACACTCACCCCTCCACTTT
TRBV5-4	NA	TRBD1	TRBJ1-5	CASSLGGQVNQPQHF	TGTGCCAGCAGCTTGGGGGGACAGGTCAATCAGCCCCAGCATTTT
TRBV5-1	NA	TRBD1	TRBJ1-1	CASSLGTGAVGTEAFF	TGCGCCAGCAGCTTGGGGACAGGGGCGGTGGGGACTGAAGCTTTCTTT
TRBV19	NA	NA	TRBJ1-5	CASSISGKSGQPQHF	TGTGCCAGTAGTATTTCCGGCAAATCGGGTCAGCCCCAGCATTTT
TRBV19	NA	NA	TRBJ1-5	CASSISGSGNQPQHF	TGTGCCAGTAGTATTTCTGGCAGTGGCAATCAGCCCCAGCATTTT
TRBV12-3/TRBV12-4	few	NA	TRBJ2-5	CASSLRGWETQYF	TGTGCCAGCAGTTTGCGAGGTTGGGAGACCCAGTACTTC
TRBV6-5	NA	TRBD1	TRBJ2-7	CASSRWTGYEQYF	TGTGCCAGCAGTCGCTGGACAGGCTACGAGCAGTACTTC
TRBV3-1/TRBV3-2	NA	NA	TRBJ2-3	CASSQDPGTRTDTQYF	TGTGCCAGCAGCCAAGACCCCGGTACCCGCACAGATACGCAGTATTTT
TRBV5-1	NA	NA	TRBJ1-1	CASSPAPGMNTEAFF	TGCGCCAGCAGCCCAGCCCCCGGGATGAACACTGAAGCTTTCTTT
TRBV10-3	NA	TRBD1	TRBJ1-6	CAISESRVLTGYSPLHF	TGTGCCATCAGTGAGTCGAGGGTCTTGACAGGGTATTCACCCCTCCACTTT
TRBV4-3	once	TRBD1	TRBJ1-4	CASRGTGGEKLFF	TGCGCCAGCAGGGGGACAGGTGGTGAAAAACTGTTTTTT
TRBV19	NA	NA	TRBJ1-5	CASSIAINQPQHF	TGTGCCAGTAGTATAGCCATCAATCAGCCCCAGCATTTT
TRBV2	NA	NA	TRBJ2-3	CASSPRGISSTDTQYF	TGTGCCAGCAGCCCTAGAGGAATTTCTAGCACAGATACGCAGTATTTT
TRBV21-1	NA	NA	TRBJ2-5	CASSKEGETQYF	TGTGCCAGCAGCAAAGAGGGGGAGACCCAGTACTTC
TRBV3-1/TRBV3-2	NA	TRBD2	TRBJ2-1	CASSQGGLAGGNEQFF	TGTGCCAGCAGCCAAGGGGGACTGGCGGGAGGCAATGAGCAGTTCTTC
TRBV5-1	NA	TRBD1	TRBJ1-2	CASSLGTGYYGYTF	TGCGCCAGCAGCTTGGGGACAGGTTACTATGGCTACACCTTC
TRBV5-6	NA	TRBD1	TRBJ2-7	CASRRRDRGYEQYF	TGTGCCAGCAGACGAAGGGACAGGGGCTACGAGCAGTACTTC
TRBV5-1	NA	NA	TRBJ2-5	CASSERTAQETQYF	TGCGCCAGCAGCGAACGGACAGCCCAAGAGACCCAGTACTTC
TRBV6-1	NA	NA	TRBJ1-2	CASSEFSRGSYGYTF	TGTGCCAGCAGTGAATTTAGCAGGGGCTCCTATGGCTACACCTTC
TRBV11-3	NA	TRBD2	TRBJ2-3	CASSSGLGGTDTQYF	TGTGCCAGCAGCTCGGGACTAGGGGGCACAGATACGCAGTATTTT
TRBV12-3/TRBV12-4	NA	NA	TRBJ1-1	CASIGGNTEAFF	TGTGCCAGCATAGGGGGAAACACTGAAGCTTTCTTT
TRBV19	NA	NA	TRBJ2-3	CASSILATDTQYF	TGTGCCAGTAGTATTCTGGCCACAGATACGCAGTATTTT
TRBV7-8	NA	TRBD2	TRBJ2-7	CASSFTTSGGALEQYF	TGTGCCAGCAGCTTCACCACTAGCGGGGGGGCCTTGGAGCAGTACTTC
TRBV6-5	once	NA	TRBJ2-5	CASIPQGGLETQYF	TGTGCCAGCATCCCACAGGGCGGTTTGGAGACCCAGTACTTC
TRBV2	once	TRBD1	TRBJ2-1	CASNRDRGRRVKMSSYNEQFF	TGTGCCAGCAACCGGGACAGGGGGCGTCGGGTCAAAATGAGCTCCTACAATGAGCAGTTCTTC
TRBV5-1	NA	NA	TRBJ2-7	CASTPGNSYEQYF	TGCGCCAGCACCCCAGGAAACTCCTACGAGCAGTACTTC
TRBV18	NA	NA	TRBJ1-6	CASSPSEGENSPLHF	TGTGCCAGCTCCCCGTCCGAGGGGGAAAATTCACCCCTCCACTTT
TRBV29-1	NA	NA	TRBJ2-2	CSVEAGTPNTGELFF	TGCAGCGTTGAGGCCGGGACACCGAACACCGGGGAGCTGTTTTTT
TRBV5-4	NA	NA	TRBJ2-1	CASSLGGPNSYNEQFF	TGTGCCAGCAGCCTCGGGGGGCCGAACTCCTACAATGAGCAGTTCTTC
TRBV18	NA	TRBD1	TRBJ2-6	CASSSGTGDSGANVLTF	TGTGCCAGCTCATCGGGGACAGGGGACTCTGGGGCCAACGTCCTGACTTTC